These 29 T cell receptor beta chains came from one sample sequenced in a study of blood T cell repertoires in COVID-19. Method: immunoSEQ multiplex PCR; TCRdb's copy keeps in-frame clones and lacks some. The data contain about 150,000 clones, approximately 87% of them singletons. The specimen sequenced was peripheral blood. Every receptor here comes from a woman between 70 and 85 years old with acute or convalescent COVID-19.

In its sample, this clone was seen once. V is TRBV4-2 and J is TRBJ1-1, with D possibly being TRBD1 (6 bases). Trimming removed 3 bases at V and 3 bases at J, with 11 bases between. The CDR3 consists of 14 residues. Germline V gene lookup returns CDR1 LGHNA and CDR2 YNFKEQ. The CDR3 protein is CASSHEQGYTEAFF. The CDR3, as DNA: TGTGCCAGCAGCCATGAACAGGGATACACTGAAGCTTTCTTT.

This chain uses TRBV27 with TRBJ1-2; 7 bases are a match to TRBD1. V gave up 3 bases and J gave up 4 bases; unmatched junction bases: 2. CDR1 is MNHEY, CDR2 SMNVEV, per germline (reference sequence). This CDR3 region has 13 residues. This CDR3 reads CASSFPGGYGYTF. The CDR3 DNA reads as TGTGCCAGCAGTTTCCCAGGGGGCTATGGCTACACCTTC.

The gene calls are TRBV6-5 and TRBJ1-4; D is possibly TRBD1 (6 bases). Trimming took 5 bases from V and 5 from J, leaving 12 bases between them. CDR1 is MNHEY, CDR2 SVGAGI, per germline. The CDR3 loop spans 14 amino acids. This CDR3 reads CASSTRGRNEKLFF. The DNA of the CDR3 is TGTGCCAGCAGTACCAGGGGACGGAATGAAAAACTGTTTTTT.

This sequence joins TRBV4-1 and TRBJ1-5; 7 bases align to TRBD1. The V gene end was trimmed by 0 bases and the J gene end by 0 bases; junction bases not matched to a gene: 2. This CDR3 region has 16 residues. Germline V CDR1 and CDR2: MGHRA, YSYEKL. The CDR3: CASSQETGRSNQPQHF. CDR3 in DNA: TGCGCCAGCAGCCAAGAGACAGGGCGTAGCAATCAGCCCCAGCATTTT.

The V call is TRBV4-3, the J call TRBJ1-2; D possibly corresponds to TRBD1 (5 bases). CDR3 length: 12 residues. V lost 1 base and J lost 8, with 8 bases in between. The germline gives CDR1 LGHNA, CDR2 YSLEER. CDR3 residues: CASSQGGEGYTF. The DNA for the CDR3 is TGCGCCAGCAGCCAAGGGGGGGAAGGCTACACCTTC.

This clone turned up a few times. The chain has TRBV2 and TRBJ1-6; 11 bases line up with TRBD1. V gave up 5 bases and J gave up 7 bases; unmatched junction bases: 4. Germline V CDR1 and CDR2: SNHLY, FYNNEI. The CDR3 length is 15 residues. This chain's CDR3 is CASSKGQGGNSPLHF. CDR3 bases: TGTGCCAGCAGTAAGGGACAGGGGGGGAATTCACCCCTCCACTTT. Supplemented by reference TRBV2 and TRBJ1-6, the full variable domain reads EPEVTQTPSHQVTQMGQEVILRCVPISNHLYFYWYRQILGQKVEFLVSFYNNEISEKSEIFDDQFSVERPDGSNFTLKIRSTKLEDSAMYFCASSKGQGGNSPLHFGNGTRLTVT.

The gene calls are TRBV28 and TRBJ2-5; D is possibly TRBD2 (7 bases). CDR3 length: 16 amino acids. V shed 3 bases and J shed 0 bases, with 14 bases lying between them. Germline lookup yields CDR1 MDHEN and CDR2 SYDVKM. The CDR3 spells CASSLGGAAYQETQYF. CDR3 nucleotide sequence: TGTGCCAGCAGTTTGGGGGGGGCGGCCTACCAAGAGACCCAGTACTTC.

The chain joins TRBV5-3 to TRBJ1-2; 7 nucleotides align to TRBD1. TRBV5-3 is placed among ORFs of uncertain function. Trimming at V came to 4 bases and at J to 2 bases, leaving 5 bases not matched to a gene. This CDR3 is 14 amino acids long. The CDR3 nucleotides are TGTGCCAGAAGCAGAGACAGGGAGAACTATGGCTACACCTTC. Encoded protein: CARSRDRENYGYTF.

This chain links TRBV29-1 with TRBJ2-5; maybe TRBD2 (6 bases). Trimming stripped 7 bases from V and 4 bases from J, with 13 bases between. The CDR3 is 12 amino acids. Germline V gene sequence: CDR1 SQVTM, CDR2 ANQGSEA. CDR3 DNA: TGCAGCGGCGGAGGGCAGGGAGAGACCCAGTACTTC. Translated, it gives CSGGGQGETQYF.

This chain links TRBV21-1 with TRBJ1-5. TRBV21-1 is a pseudogene. The CDR3 length is 12 residues. The CDR3 loop is CASRRPEQPQHF. The CDR3 DNA sequence: TGTGCCAGCAGGAGGCCTGAACAGCCCCAGCATTTT.

The V call is TRBV6-5, the J call TRBJ2-3; 8 bases align to TRBD1. Trimming cost V 8 bases and J 1 base; bases outside gene matches: 8. This CDR3 has 15 residues. Germline CDR1 and CDR2: MNHEY and SVGAGI. CDR3 protein: CASDNRGVGTDTQYF. Here the CDR3 DNA reads TGTGCCAGCGACAACAGGGGGGTGGGCACAGATACGCAGTATTTT.

The chain recombines TRBV5-1 with TRBJ1-3, with a tentative D call TRBD1 (5 bases). Germline V lookup: CDR1 SGHRS, CDR2 YFSETQ. Trimming removed 8 bases at V and 0 bases at J, with 9 bases between. The CDR3 contains 13 residues. CDR3 region: CASRQLSGNTIYF. The CDR3 bases are TGCGCCAGTAGACAGCTCTCTGGAAACACCATATATTTT.

The CDR3 DNA is TGTGCCAGCTCCCCGGGACAGGGGATAGGGCATGAAAAACTGTTTTTT. Encoded protein: CASSPGQGIGHEKLFF. The chain couples TRBV18 to TRBJ1-4; TRBD1 agrees at 10 bases. The germline V gene encodes CDR1 KGHSH and CDR2 LQKENI. CDR3 length: 16 amino acids. Trimming at V came to 6 bases and at J to 6 bases, leaving 10 bases not matched to a gene.

This chain uses TRBV5-6 with TRBJ1-2, with D unresolved. Between the trimmed V and J ends, which lost 0 bases and 2 bases, there was a span of 14 bases. CDR1 SGHDT and CDR2 YYEEEE come from the germline V gene. The CDR3 loop spans 16 amino acids. CDR3 coding DNA: TGTGCCAGCAGCTTGGATCCGGAGGTGGCCAACTATGGCTACACCTTC. This gives the protein CASSLDPEVANYGYTF. Supplemented by reference TRBV5-6 and TRBJ1-2, the full variable domain reads DAGVTQSPTHLIKTRGQQVTLRCSPKSGHDTVSWYQQALGQGPQFIFQYYEEEERQRGNFPDRFSGHQFPNYSSELNVNALLLGDSALYLCASSLDPEVANYGYTFGSGTRLTVV.

This chain joins TRBV6-5 and TRBJ1-6; TRBD1 might be the D (5 bases). The V gene's germline CDR1 is MNHEY and CDR2 SVGAGI. The CDR3 has 12 amino acids. V lost 6 bases to trimming and J lost 11 bases, with 11 bases between them. The CDR3 is CASRRGGAPLHF. Written as DNA, the CDR3 is TGTGCCAGCAGACGGGGAGGGGCACCCCTCCACTTT.

CDR3 sequence reads: CASGFQGTPGEKLFF. DNA for the CDR3: TGTGCCAGCGGGTTTCAGGGGACCCCGGGTGAAAAACTGTTTTTT. The V and J genes are TRBV2 and TRBJ1-4; possibly TRBD1 for D (6 bases). Per the germline V gene, CDR1 is SNHLY and CDR2 is FYNNEI. This CDR3 has 15 amino acids. Trimming stripped 8 bases from V and 7 bases from J, with 20 bases between.

The V and J genes are TRBV27 and TRBJ1-2, with 8 bases matching TRBD1. Germline V lookup: CDR1 MNHEY, CDR2 SMNVEV (reference sequence). V shed 1 base, J shed 8 bases, and the junction held 12 bases outside the gene matches. The CDR3 sequence is 16 residues long. The CDR3 here is CASSLWGGQGARGYTF. DNA for the CDR3: TGTGCCAGCAGTTTATGGGGGGGGCAGGGGGCGAGGGGCTACACCTTC.

The chain recombines TRBV7-9 with TRBJ1-2; tentatively, D is TRBD1 (6 bases). The CDR3 runs 14 residues. V gave up 5 bases and J gave up 6 bases, with 16 bases separating them. Germline loops: CDR1 SEHNR, CDR2 FQNEAQ (reference sequence). The CDR3, as DNA: TGTGCCAGCAGCCTCTCAGGGGCTGGGGATGGCTACACCTTC. It yields the protein CASSLSGAGDGYTF. The variable domain in full, with the rest retrieved from reference TRBV7-9 and TRBJ1-2, is DTGVSQNPRHKITKRGQNVTFRCDPISEHNRLYWYRQTLGQGPEFLTYFQNEAQLEKSRLLSDRFSAERPKGSFSTLEIQRTEQGDSAMYLCASSLSGAGDGYTFGSGTRLTVV.

The chain recombines TRBV4-3 with TRBJ1-2; a weak D match, TRBD1 (5 bases). V was pared by 0 bases and J by 9 bases, with 14 bases between. CDR1 is LGHNA, CDR2 YSLEER, per germline. The length of the CDR3 is 14 residues. The CDR3 region is CASSQDLGALSYTF. DNA of the CDR3: TGCGCCAGCAGCCAAGATCTTGGGGCTTTGAGCTACACCTTC.

The gene calls are TRBV14 and TRBJ2-3; a possible D gene is TRBD1 (6 bases). This CDR3 contains 15 residues. Trimming took 1 base from V and 4 from J, leaving 12 bases between them. Looked up from germline, CDR1 is SGHDN and CDR2 is FVKESK. CDR3 nucleotides: TGTGCCAGCAGCCAAGGAAGGGGGAGAGCAGATACGCAGTATTTT. This codes for CASSQGRGRADTQYF.

The genes are TRBV7-6 and TRBJ2-2, with 7 bases fitting TRBD1. This CDR3 has 15 amino acids. Germline V gene data show CDR1 as SGHVS and CDR2 as FNYEAQ. V lost 5 bases to trimming and J lost 3 bases; unmatched junction nucleotides: 6. The CDR3 nucleotides read TGTGCCAGCAGCCCCCTGGGACAGCACACCGGGGAGCTGTTTTTT. Its translation: CASSPLGQHTGELFF.

The V call is TRBV19, the J call TRBJ2-7; possible D gene TRBD1, 6 bases. This CDR3 region has 14 residues. V was cut by 2 bases and J by 3 bases, with 11 bases left in between. Germline loops: CDR1 LNHDA, CDR2 SQIVND (reference sequence). CDR3 coding DNA: TGTGCCAGTAGTATAAACTTAGGGGGCTACGAGCAGTACTTC. It specifies CASSINLGGYEQYF.

This clone is a singleton in its sample. The V call is TRBV6-1, the J call TRBJ1-5, with D uncertain. This CDR3 is 15 amino acids long. Germline loops: CDR1 MNHNS, CDR2 SASEGT. V was clipped by 1 base and J by 4 bases, with 11 bases between them. The CDR3 DNA is TGTGCCAGCAGTGAAGGCGCCGCCCTGAATCAGCCCCAGCATTTT. Its translation is CASSEGAALNQPQHF.

In its sample, this clone was seen a few times. This sequence joins TRBV6-2 or TRBV6-3 and TRBJ2-7; the D gene is possibly TRBD1 (5 bases). Germline CDR1 and CDR2: MNHEY and SVGEGT. V was shortened by 5 bases and J by 3 bases, with 8 bases between the two germline ends. The CDR3 is made up of 12 amino acids. The chain's CDR3 is CASSLDSYEQYF. CDR3 coding DNA: TGTGCCAGCAGTCTCGACAGCTACGAGCAGTACTTC.

The chain uses TRBV5-1 and TRBJ1-1; tentatively, D is TRBD1 (6 bases). CDR1 SGHRS and CDR2 YFSETQ come from the germline V gene. The CDR3 is 13 residues long. V was shortened by 7 bases and J by 3 bases, with 13 bases between the two germline ends. For the CDR3, the DNA is TGCGCCAGCCGGCGGGGGGCTGACACTGAAGCTTTCTTT. Translation gives CASRRGADTEAFF.

The rearrangement links TRBV18 to TRBJ1-4; D uncertain. V was trimmed by 3 bases and J by 4 bases, leaving 6 bases between them. Germline CDR1 reads KGHSH; CDR2 reads LQKENI. The CDR3 is 13 residues long. The CDR3 loop is CASSPTYNEKLFF. CDR3 sequence (DNA): TGTGCCAGCTCACCCACTTATAATGAAAAACTGTTTTTT. Full variable domain (outside the CDR3, taken from reference TRBV18 and TRBJ1-4): NAGVMQNPRHLVRRRGQEARLRCSPMKGHSHVYWYRQLPEEGLKFMVYLQKENIIDESGMPKERFSAEFPKEGPSILRIQQVVRGDSAAYFCASSPTYNEKLFFGSGTQLSVL.

The chain couples TRBV6-1 to TRBJ1-3; D is ambiguous. Trimming shortened V by 3 bases and J by 4 bases, and 13 bases separated the two germline ends. CDR1 is MNHNS, CDR2 SASEGT, per germline. CDR3 length: 15 residues. The CDR3 nucleotides read TGTGCCAGCAGTGAGGTGGGCAGGATCGGAAACACCATATATTTT. Its protein product is CASSEVGRIGNTIYF.

The genes are TRBV12-3 or TRBV12-4 and TRBJ1-6; no firm D call. The CDR3 has 12 residues. Trimming removed 4 bases from V and 7 bases from J, with 5 bases in between. In DNA form, the CDR3 reads TGTGCCAGCAGTTGGGCCAATTCACCCCTCCACTTT. Amino acids: CASSWANSPLHF.

The CDR3 nucleotides are TGTGCCAGCAGCTTGGACAGGGGACCGAATGAAAAACTGTTTTTT. Amino acid sequence: CASSLDRGPNEKLFF. This chain joins TRBV5-6 and TRBJ1-4; 7 bases agree with TRBD1. Germline V gene sequence: CDR1 SGHDT, CDR2 YYEEEE. Trimming cost V 0 bases and J 5 bases; bases outside gene matches: 4. The CDR3 has 15 amino acids.